A selection of T cell receptor beta chains follows, all from one sample in a study of cytomegalovirus exposure and HLA in healthy donors. Measured with immunoSEQ multiplex PCR; TCRdb has only the in-frame clones, and not every one. The sample lists 75,000 to 95,000 clones, around 82% seen once, with 3.3% in the top ten. The sequenced sample was PBMCs. Receptors originate from a man aged 50 or older in good health and CMV-seronegative. CDR3s include the opening cysteine and the closing phenylalanine or tryptophan. D genes are given only for firm matches. The size entry is marked missing in some rows and otherwise reads once, few, many or a size class.

-	TRBV5-4	TRBJ2-5	TRBD2	TGTGCCAGCAGCCCTCGGTTTAGCGGGGTACAAGAGACCCAGTACTTC	CASSPRFSGVQETQYF
-	TRBV11-3	TRBJ2-1	TRBD1	TGTGCCAGCAGCAGGGACAGGATCTCCTACAATGAGCAGTTCTTC	CASSRDRISYNEQFF
-	TRBV15	TRBJ2-5	-	TGTGCCACCAGCAGATTAGAGAACCAAGAGACCCAGTACTTC	CATSRLENQETQYF
-	TRBV9	TRBJ2-1	TRBD2	TGTGCCAGCAACGGACTAGCGCGGAGCTCCTACAATGAGCAGTTCTTC	CASNGLARSSYNEQFF
-	TRBV7-8	TRBJ1-2	-	TGTGCCAGCAGCCAAAGGGGAAGATATGGCTACACCTTC	CASSQRGRYGYTF
-	TRBV19	TRBJ2-2	TRBD1	TGTGCCAGTAAACAGGACAGGGAGGCCACCGGGGAGCTGTTTTTT	CASKQDREATGELFF
-	TRBV25-1	TRBJ2-1	-	TGTGCCAGCAGTGACGCGATGACTAGTTACAATGAGCAGTTCTTC	CASSDAMTSYNEQFF
few	TRBV6-1	TRBJ2-5	-	TGTGCCAGCACCGTACGGTACCAAGAGACCCAGTACTTC	CASTVRYQETQYF
-	TRBV28	TRBJ1-5	TRBD1	TGTGCCAGCACCGGGGGGACAGGGGGCGTGGGGAGCAATCAGCCCCAGCATTTT	CASTGGTGGVGSNQPQHF
-	TRBV10-1	TRBJ2-7	-	TGCGCCAGCAGTGAGGGACAGACTCCCTCCTACGAGCAGTACTTC	CASSEGQTPSYEQYF
-	TRBV5-4	TRBJ2-1	-	TGTGCCAGCAGCTTGGCCTTCAGTGACAATGAGCAGTTCTTC	CASSLAFSDNEQFF
-	TRBV4-3	TRBJ1-2	TRBD1	TGCGCCAGCAGCCAAGGATACAGGGGGAACTATGGCTACACCTTC	CASSQGYRGNYGYTF
-	TRBV11-2	TRBJ1-1	-	TGTGCCAGCAGCTTAGATCTCGGCACTGAAGCTTTCTTT	CASSLDLGTEAFF
-	TRBV15	TRBJ1-1	-	TGTGCCACCAGCGACGGGGTCTCCACTGAAGCTTTCTTT	CATSDGVSTEAFF
-	TRBV28	TRBJ2-3	-	TGTGCCAGCAGTTTATGGGGCCCAGATACGCAGTATTTT	CASSLWGPDTQYF
-	TRBV18	TRBJ2-1	TRBD2	TGTGCCAGCTCACCGACGGGGGGAAATTACAATGAGCAGTTCTTC	CASSPTGGNYNEQFF
few	TRBV5-6	TRBJ2-1	-	TGTGCCAGCAGCTTGGGCAGGGGACGGTACAATGAGCAGTTCTTC	CASSLGRGRYNEQFF
-	TRBV5-1	TRBJ1-5	TRBD1	TGCGCCAGCAGCTTGGGGACAGGGGAACCTCAGCCCCAGCATTTT	CASSLGTGEPQPQHF
once	TRBV11-3	TRBJ2-3	TRBD2	TGTGCCAGCAGCCTAGGGACTAGCGGGGATCGGGGTACGCAGTATTTT	CASSLGTSGDRGTQYF
-	TRBV5-8	TRBJ2-7	-	TGTGCCAGCAGCATGGGGGGCGCGAGGAACGAGCAGTACTTC	CASSMGGARNEQYF
-	TRBV10-3	TRBJ2-7	TRBD1	TGTGCCATCAGATCCGGGACAGGGATGTACGAGCAGTACTTC	CAIRSGTGMYEQYF
-	TRBV7-2	TRBJ2-7	-	TGTGCCAGCAGCCCAGCGGCCGAGAACTCCTACGAGCAGTACTTC	CASSPAAENSYEQYF
-	TRBV7-9	TRBJ1-3	-	TGTGCCATCCCGGTGGTGTCCTCTGGAAACACCATATATTTT	CAIPVVSSGNTIYF
few	TRBV30	TRBJ1-1	TRBD1	TGTGCCTGGAGGCGAGGGACAGGGGTGTCCGTAGCTTTCTTT	CAWRRGTGVSVAFF
-	TRBV6-5	TRBJ2-7	-	TGTGCCAGCAGTTACTCCGCCGGCTCCTACGAGCAGTACTTC	CASSYSAGSYEQYF
-	TRBV14	TRBJ2-5	TRBD2	TGTGCCAGCAGCCAAGTTAAGGGGATAGCGGGGGAAGAGACCCAGTACTTC	CASSQVKGIAGEETQYF
-	TRBV9	TRBJ1-6	-	TGTGCCAGCAGCGTAGACAGTAATAATTCACCCCTCCACTTT	CASSVDSNNSPLHF
-	TRBV5-1	TRBJ2-7	-	TGCGCCAGCAGCTTCGCCGGGGGGCTACATCGGGAGCAGTACTTC	CASSFAGGLHREQYF
many	TRBV19	TRBJ2-4	-	TGTGCCAGTAGTATAGCAGGGTTTAACATTCAGTACTTC	CASSIAGFNIQYF
-	TRBV30	TRBJ1-1	TRBD1	TGTGCCTTCGGACAGGGGAGGAAAGCTTTCTTT	CAFGQGRKAFF
-	TRBV9	TRBJ2-3	-	TGTGCCAGCAGCGTAGTCCCGTCCCGGGGAGATACGCAGTATTTT	CASSVVPSRGDTQYF
-	TRBV27	TRBJ1-6	TRBD1	TGTGCCGGCAGGGGTGGGGACAGGGGGCCCTATTCACCCCTCCACTTT	CAGRGGDRGPYSPLHF
-	TRBV10-2	TRBJ1-1	-	TGCGCCAGCAGTGATCCCCCTCGCGGCACTGAAGCTTTCTTT	CASSDPPRGTEAFF
-	TRBV7-6	TRBJ1-1	-	TGTGCCAGCAGCGCCATGACAGCCCCTGCGGCTTTCTTT	CASSAMTAPAAFF
-	TRBV4-3	TRBJ2-3	TRBD2	TGCGCCAGCAGTCAGAAGCGGGGGGGCACAGATACGCAGTATTTT	CASSQKRGGTDTQYF
-	TRBV19	TRBJ1-5	TRBD1	TGTGCCAGTAGTTTCGGGACAGCTACCAGCAATCAGCCCCAGCATTTT	CASSFGTATSNQPQHF
few	TRBV5-6	TRBJ2-2	-	TGTGCCAGCAGCTTGGTGCCCGCAGGGCGGAACACCGGGGAGCTGTTTTTT	CASSLVPAGRNTGELFF
-	TRBV9	TRBJ2-1	-	TGTGCCAGCAGCCAGAACAGGGAGCAGTTCTTC	CASSQNREQFF
once	TRBV6-1	TRBJ2-2	TRBD1	TGTGCCAGCAGTGAGCGGCCCATATTCCCGGGACAGGCGAACACCGGGGAGCTGTTTTTT	CASSERPIFPGQANTGELFF
-	TRBV5-1	TRBJ2-7	-	TGCGCCAGCAGCCTAAACACCGGGGAAACCTACGAGCAGTACTTC	CASSLNTGETYEQYF
-	TRBV4-3	TRBJ1-1	TRBD1	TGCGCCAGCAGCGCAAAGTTGACAGGGGCCGCCACTGAAGCTTTCTTT	CASSAKLTGAATEAFF
-	TRBV19	TRBJ1-1	-	TGTGCCAGTATCGAGGGGGTGGGGATGAACACTGAAGCTTTCTTT	CASIEGVGMNTEAFF
-	TRBV5-1	TRBJ2-5	TRBD2	TGCGCCAGCAGCTCGGGCGGGAGCGGGGGGACTCAAGAGACCCAGTACTTC	CASSSGGSGGTQETQYF
once	TRBV7-9	TRBJ2-1	TRBD2	TGTGCCAGCAGATCTAGCGGGGGAACCCCGGGCTCCTACAATGAGCAGTTCTTC	CASRSSGGTPGSYNEQFF
few	TRBV2	TRBJ1-3	TRBD1	TGTGCCAGTACAGGGGCCATCTCTGGAAACACCATATATTTT	CASTGAISGNTIYF
-	TRBV5-4	TRBJ2-5	TRBD1	TGTGCCAGCAGCGCGTCCGGGACAGAAGAGACCCAGTACTTC	CASSASGTEETQYF
-	TRBV14	TRBJ1-5	-	TGTGCCAGCAGCCATAAGGAGGGGCGTCAGCCCCAGCATTTT	CASSHKEGRQPQHF
-	TRBV7-9	TRBJ2-7	-	TGTGCCAGCAGCTTTTCGGCAGCACGACCCAGGCAATCCTACGAGCAGTACTTC	CASSFSAARPRQSYEQYF
few	TRBV4-1	TRBJ1-3	-	TGCGCCAGCAGCCCACTCGAATCTGGAAACACCATATATTTT	CASSPLESGNTIYF
-	TRBV7-9	TRBJ1-2	-	TGTTCCAGCAGCAGCGATGGCTACACCTTC	CSSSSDGYTF
-	TRBV5-1	TRBJ1-2	TRBD1	TGCGCCAGCAGCCCGACCGCAGGGACAGGGGTGAACTATGGCTACACCTTC	CASSPTAGTGVNYGYTF
few	TRBV6-5	TRBJ1-3	TRBD1	TGTGCCAGCAGTTACACGGTACAGGGGGCTGGAAACACCATATATTTT	CASSYTVQGAGNTIYF
-	TRBV7-9	TRBJ2-2	TRBD1	TGTGCCAGCAGCCTAGACAGGGGGCGAGGCACCGGGGAGCTGTTTTTT	CASSLDRGRGTGELFF